Below are 8 T cell receptor beta chains sequenced from a single sample in a study of B cell selection in AIRE deficiency. Regulatory T cells were sorted as CD4+CD25hiCD127low/negative cells. TCRdb's table, derived via immunoSEQ multiplex PCR, lists solely in-frame clones and lacks some. Counted here are tens of thousands of clones, roughly 91% occurring once; the ten biggest clones make up 1.4%. Sequenced input: CD4+CD25+ Tregs sorted from PBMCs. Source of these receptors: a human donor in good health.

The rearrangement joins TRBV5-1 to TRBJ2-3, with 8 bases fitting TRBD2. Germline V gene lookup returns CDR1 SGHRS and CDR2 YFSETQ. J was trimmed by 5 bases and V by 5 bases; bases with no gene match: 10. This CDR3 region has 15 residues. The CDR3 DNA is TGCGCCAGCAGTACAGCGGGGGCGATGGTAGATACGCAGTATTTT. Its protein is CASSTAGAMVDTQYF.

The genes are TRBV10-3 and TRBJ2-2; 7 bases match TRBD1. Germline V gene sequence: CDR1 ENHRY, CDR2 SYGVKD. The length of the CDR3 is 14 residues. V lost 4 bases and J lost 6; bases outside the gene matches: 5. The CDR3 sequence: CAISGQGDPGELFF. Written as DNA, the CDR3 is TGTGCCATCAGTGGGCAGGGGGACCCCGGGGAGCTGTTTTTT.

The V and J genes are TRBV6-1 and TRBJ1-5; possible D gene TRBD1, 6 bases. The CDR3 extends over 15 amino acids. From germline, CDR1 is MNHNS and CDR2 SASEGT. V was trimmed by 4 bases and J by 1 base, leaving 11 bases between them. For the CDR3, the DNA is TGTGCCAGCAGTGGACAGGCCAGAAGCAATCAGCCCCAGCATTTT. Its protein is CASSGQARSNQPQHF.

CDR3 in amino acids: CASSLSSEQYF. The CDR3 DNA reads as TGTGCCAGCAGCTTATCCAGCGAGCAGTACTTC. The V gene is TRBV7-9, the J gene TRBJ2-7; D uncertain. The CDR3 sequence is 11 residues long. The germline V gene encodes CDR1 SEHNR and CDR2 FQNEAQ (reference sequence). V dropped 2 bases and J dropped 6 bases, with 5 bases sitting between them.

The genes are TRBV5-1 and TRBJ1-4; 7 bases match TRBD1. Germline loops: CDR1 SGHRS, CDR2 YFSETQ. The CDR3 is 14 residues long. Germline trimming cut 5 bases from V and 8 bases from J; bases unmatched to any gene: 9. The CDR3: CASRKTGFEEKLFF. The CDR3 DNA reads TGCGCCAGCAGAAAGACAGGGTTTGAAGAAAAACTGTTTTTT. The full variable domain, completed using reference TRBV5-1 and TRBJ1-4, is KAGVTQTPRYLIKTRGQQVTLSCSPISGHRSVSWYQQTPGQGLQFLFEYFSETQRNKGNFPGRFSGRQFSNSRSEMNVSTLELGDSALYLCASRKTGFEEKLFFGSGTQLSVL.

The chain combines TRBV7-2 with TRBJ2-5, with D perhaps matching TRBD2 (7 bases). The CDR3 runs 16 residues. The V end was cut by 5 bases, the J end by 4 bases, with 20 bases between. The germline V gene has CDR1 SGHTA and CDR2 FQGNSA. In nucleotides, the CDR3 is TGTGCCAGCAGCCCCCGGGGGGCCGGCGGGGGAGAGACCCAGTACTTC. Translating gives CASSPRGAGGGETQYF.

The chain employs TRBV19 and TRBJ1-2; D perhaps matches TRBD1 (6 bases). Per the germline V gene, CDR1 is LNHDA and CDR2 is SQIVND (reference sequence). This CDR3 contains 14 residues. Between the trimmed V and J ends, which lost 5 bases and 2 bases, there was a span of 12 bases. CDR3 sequence reads: CASSVSQGNYGYTF. CDR3 coding DNA: TGTGCCAGTAGTGTAAGTCAGGGGAACTATGGCTACACCTTC.

This rearrangement joins TRBV6-5 to TRBJ1-1, with TRBD1 matching over 7 bases. CDR1 is MNHEY and CDR2 is SVGAGI in the germline V gene. This CDR3 spans 14 amino acids. The ends lost 4 bases at V and 5 bases at J; junction bases unmatched: 7. This chain's CDR3 is CASSFKGGGTEAFF. CDR3 nucleotides: TGTGCCAGCAGTTTCAAAGGGGGCGGGACTGAAGCTTTCTTT.